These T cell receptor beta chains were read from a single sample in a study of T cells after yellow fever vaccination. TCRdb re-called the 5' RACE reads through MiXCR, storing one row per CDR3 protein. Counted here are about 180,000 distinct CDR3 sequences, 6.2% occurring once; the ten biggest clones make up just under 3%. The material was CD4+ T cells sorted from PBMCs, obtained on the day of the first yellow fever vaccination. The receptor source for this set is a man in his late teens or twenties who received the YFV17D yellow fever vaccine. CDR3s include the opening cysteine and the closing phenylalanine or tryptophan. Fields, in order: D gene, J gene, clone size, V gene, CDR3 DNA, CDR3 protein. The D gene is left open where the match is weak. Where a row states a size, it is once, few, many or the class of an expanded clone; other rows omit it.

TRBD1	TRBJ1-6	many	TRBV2	TGTGCCAGCAGTAAACAGGGGATTTCACCCCTCCACTTT	CASSKQGISPLHF
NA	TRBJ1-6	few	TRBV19	TGTGCCAGTAGTACCCAGGGGAATTCACCCCTCCACTTT	CASSTQGNSPLHF
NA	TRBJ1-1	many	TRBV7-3	TGTGCCAGCAGCTTACAGGGACTGAACACTGAAGCTTTCTTT	CASSLQGLNTEAFF
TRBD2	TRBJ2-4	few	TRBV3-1	TGTGCCAGCAGCCGGCGGGGGGGTTTAAACATTCAGTACTTC	CASSRRGGLNIQYF
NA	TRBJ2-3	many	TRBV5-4	TGTGCCAGCAGTTCATGGGGCTTGGCGCAGTATTTT	CASSSWGLAQYF
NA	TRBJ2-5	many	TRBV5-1	TGCGCCAGCACGGAACAGCAAGAGACCCAGTACTTC	CASTEQQETQYF
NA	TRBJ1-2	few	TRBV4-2	TGTGCCAGCAGCCAAGTACAGGGTGACTATGGCTACACCTTC	CASSQVQGDYGYTF
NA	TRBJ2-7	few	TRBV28	TGTGCCAGCAGTTTATCGGGATTCAGCTACGAGCAGTACTTC	CASSLSGFSYEQYF
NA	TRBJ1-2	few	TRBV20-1	TGCAGTGCGGTTAGGATCTCCCATGGCTATGGCTACACCTTC	CSAVRISHGYGYTF
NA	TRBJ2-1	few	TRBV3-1	TGTGCCAGCAGCCAAGATACTAGGGAACATGAGCAGTTCTTC	CASSQDTREHEQFF
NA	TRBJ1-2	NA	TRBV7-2	TGTGCCAGCAGCCCCTGGGGCAGGGTGGGTGGCTACACCTTC	CASSPWGRVGGYTF
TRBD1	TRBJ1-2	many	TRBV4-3	TGCGCCAGCAGCCCTTGGACAGGGGGTTGGGGCTATGGCTACACCTTC	CASSPWTGGWGYGYTF
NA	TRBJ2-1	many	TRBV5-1	TGCGCCAGCAGCTTGGAAGGGGCAAGGTCCTACAATGAGCAGTTCTTC	CASSLEGARSYNEQFF
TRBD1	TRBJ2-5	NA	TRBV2	TGTGCCAGCAGTAGGGACAGGGACGTAGTGACCCAGTACTTC	CASSRDRDVVTQYF
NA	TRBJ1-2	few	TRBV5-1	TGCGCCAGCAGCGCTTGGGATACATTTGGCTACACCTTC	CASSAWDTFGYTF
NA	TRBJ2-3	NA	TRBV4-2	TGTGCCAGCAGCCCTTTAACGGGGAGCACAGATACGCAGTATTTT	CASSPLTGSTDTQYF
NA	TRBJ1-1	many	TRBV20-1	TGCAGTGCCTCAGGGAACACTGAAGCTTTCTTT	CSASGNTEAFF
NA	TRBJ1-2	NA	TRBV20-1	TGCAGTGCTAGAGGGCTCGTGGGAAACTATGGCTACACCTTC	CSARGLVGNYGYTF
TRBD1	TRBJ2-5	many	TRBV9	TGTGCCAGCAGCCCGAGACAGGGTACAGAGACCCAGTACTTC	CASSPRQGTETQYF
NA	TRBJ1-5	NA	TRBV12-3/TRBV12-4	TGTGCCAGCAGTTTAGAGGCACAGGTCTATTTT	CASSLEAQVYF
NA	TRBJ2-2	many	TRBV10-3	TGTGCCATCAGTGAGTCGTGGAGGAACACCGGGGAGCTGTTTTTT	CAISESWRNTGELFF
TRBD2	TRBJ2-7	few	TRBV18	TGTGCCAGCTCACCAAGCTGGACGGGGGGGTCCTACGAGCAGTACTTC	CASSPSWTGGSYEQYF
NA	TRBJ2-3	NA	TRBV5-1	TGCGCCAGCAGGGGCGCATACAGCACAGATACGCAGTATTTT	CASRGAYSTDTQYF
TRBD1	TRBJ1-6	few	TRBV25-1	TGTGCCAGCAGCCGGGGACAGGGGTTGAATTCACCCCTCCACTTT	CASSRGQGLNSPLHF
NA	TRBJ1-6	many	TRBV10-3	TGTGCCATCAGTTCAGGGGACTCACCCCTCCACTTT	CAISSGDSPLHF
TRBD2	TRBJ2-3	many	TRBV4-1	TGCGCCAGCAGCCAAGATTTAGCGGGGGAAAGCACAGATACGCAGTATTTT	CASSQDLAGESTDTQYF
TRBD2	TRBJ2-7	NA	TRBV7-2	TGTGCCAGCAGCCTATACCCCACCGGGGGGTCCTACGAGCAGTACTTC	CASSLYPTGGSYEQYF